The 5 T cell receptor beta chains given below trace back to one sample, sequenced in a study of T cells after yellow fever vaccination. TCRdb re-analysed the 5' RACE reads in MiXCR, keeping a single row per CDR3 protein. Of approximately 85,000 distinct CDR3 sequences in the sample, less than 15% were seen once. The sequencing used CD8+ T cells not binding an NS4B(214-222) dextramer, sorted from PBMCs, collected approximately 20 days after the first yellow fever vaccination. These receptors all stem from a young man who received the YFV17D yellow fever vaccine.

This clonotype was seen a handful of times. This sequence joins TRBV20-1 and TRBJ2-7; 9 bases fit TRBD2. The CDR3 is 15 residues long. Looked up from germline, CDR1 is DFQATT and CDR2 is SNEGSKA (reference sequence). Written as DNA, the CDR3 is TGCAGCCCCGGGGCTAGCGGGACTAGCTCCTACGAGCAGTACGTC. It translates to CSPGASGTSSYEQYV.

This clonotype was counted a few times. The chain links TRBV12-3 or TRBV12-4 to TRBJ2-2, with D uncertain. CDR3 size: 14 residues. V was clipped by 8 bases and J by 5 bases, with 15 bases between them. The CDR3 loop is CASVPEDQTGELFF. The CDR3, as DNA: TGTGCCAGCGTTCCAGAAGACCAAACCGGGGAGCTGTTTTTT.

This clonotype was counted ten times or more. Here the CDR3 DNA reads TGTGCCAGCAGTCTCCTGACAGTACCCCAGTACTTC. Translated: CASSLLTVPQYF. J is TRBJ2-5 and V is TRBV12-3 or TRBV12-4, with D perhaps matching TRBD1 (5 bases). This CDR3 spans 12 amino acids. Deletions cut 5 bases from V and 9 bases from J, with 13 bases between.

This chain connects TRBV15 to TRBJ2-4, with a possible D match to TRBD1 (5 bases). CDR1 and CDR2 from the germline V gene are LNHNV and YYDKDF (reference sequence). The CDR3 runs to 15 residues. The V gene lost 9 bases and the J gene lost 8 bases, with 23 bases spanning the gap. The CDR3 region is CATGSSDRGLDIQYF. The DNA of the CDR3 is TGTGCCACGGGTAGTTCCGACAGAGGCCTTGACATTCAGTACTTC.

For the CDR3, the DNA is TGTGCCAGCAACCGGGACCTCTATACCAATGAGCAGTTCTTC. It encodes CASNRDLYTNEQFF. The J gene is TRBJ2-1, the V gene TRBV6-1; tentatively, D is TRBD1 or TRBD2 (5 bases each). The CDR3 spans 14 residues. Per the germline V gene, CDR1 is MNHNS and CDR2 is SASEGT. V lost 7 bases and J 6 bases, leaving 16 bases between the germline ends.